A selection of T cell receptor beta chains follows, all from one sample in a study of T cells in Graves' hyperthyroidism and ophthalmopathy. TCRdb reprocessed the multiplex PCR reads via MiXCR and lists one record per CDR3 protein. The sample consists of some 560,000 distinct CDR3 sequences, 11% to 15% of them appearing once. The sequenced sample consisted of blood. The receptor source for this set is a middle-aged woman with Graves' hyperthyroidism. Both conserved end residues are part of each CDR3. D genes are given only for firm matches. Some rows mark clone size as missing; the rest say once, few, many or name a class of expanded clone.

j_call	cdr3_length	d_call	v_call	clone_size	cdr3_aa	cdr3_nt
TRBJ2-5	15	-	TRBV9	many	CASAGGRGLGETQYF	TGTGCCAGCGCGGGGGGCAGGGGGCTTGGAGAGACCCAGTACTTC
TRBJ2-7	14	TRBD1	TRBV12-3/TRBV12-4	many	CASRKTGQGGEQYF	TGTGCCAGCAGGAAGACGGGACAGGGGGGCGAGCAGTACTTC
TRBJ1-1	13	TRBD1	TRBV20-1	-	CSARGQGATEAFF	TGCAGTGCTCGGGGACAGGGGGCTACTGAAGCTTTCTTT
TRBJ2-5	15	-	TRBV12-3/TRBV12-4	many	CASSLLMGPMGPQYF	TGTGCCAGCAGTTTACTGATGGGGCCGATGGGCCCCCAGTACTTC
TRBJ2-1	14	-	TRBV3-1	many	CASSQVGPGAEQFF	TGTGCCAGCAGCCAAGTCGGCCCGGGGGCAGAGCAGTTCTTC
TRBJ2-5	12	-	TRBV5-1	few	CAAPDSGETQYF	TGCGCAGCCCCGGACAGTGGGGAGACCCAGTACTTC
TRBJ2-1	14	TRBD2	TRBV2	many	CASLPSGSLHEQFF	TGTGCCAGCCTACCTAGCGGGAGTTTACATGAGCAGTTCTTC
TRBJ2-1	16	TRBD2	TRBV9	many	CASSVGTSGLYNEQFF	TGTGCCAGCAGCGTTGGTACTAGCGGGTTATACAATGAGCAGTTCTTC
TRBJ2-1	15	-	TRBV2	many	CASSVQGIFNNEQFF	TGTGCCAGCAGTGTCCAGGGTATTTTCAACAATGAGCAGTTCTTC
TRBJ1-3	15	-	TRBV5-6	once	CASSPGRESPNTIYF	TGTGCCAGCAGCCCGGGACGGGAGTCTCCGAACACCATATATTTT
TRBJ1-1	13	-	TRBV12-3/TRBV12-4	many	CASSLKESTEAFF	TGTGCCAGCAGTTTAAAGGAGAGCACTGAAGCTTTCTTT
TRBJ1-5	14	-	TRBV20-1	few	CSASTGTFNQPQHF	TGCAGTGCCAGTACAGGGACCTTCAATCAGCCCCAGCATTTT
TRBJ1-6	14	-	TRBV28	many	CASSLRAGGAPLHF	TGTGCCAGCAGTTTAAGGGCAGGCGGGGCACCCCTCCACTTT
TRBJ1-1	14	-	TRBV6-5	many	CASSYSSGAAEAFF	TGTGCCAGCAGTTACTCATCTGGGGCGGCGGAGGCTTTCTTT
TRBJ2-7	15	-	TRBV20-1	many	CSARDGSRSSYEQYF	TGCAGTGCTAGAGATGGAAGCAGGTCATCCTACGAGCAGTACTTC
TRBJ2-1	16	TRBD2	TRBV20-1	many	CSARDLSGRSSNEQFF	TGCAGTGCTAGAGACCTTAGCGGGAGATCATCCAATGAGCAGTTCTTC
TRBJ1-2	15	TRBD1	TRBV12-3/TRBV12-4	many	CASRGQGAPGYGYTF	TGTGCCAGCAGAGGACAGGGGGCGCCTGGGTATGGCTACACCTTC
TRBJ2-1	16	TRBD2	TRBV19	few	CASSPGLAGKNNEQFF	TGTGCCAGTAGTCCGGGACTAGCGGGGAAGAACAATGAGCAGTTCTTC
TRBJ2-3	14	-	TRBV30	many	CAWSGLGPTDTQYF	TGTGCCTGGAGCGGACTGGGCCCCACAGATACGCAGTATTTT
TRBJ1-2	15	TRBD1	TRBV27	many	CASSPNPGQGSSYTF	TGTGCCAGCAGTCCGAATCCGGGACAGGGAAGTAGCTACACCTTC
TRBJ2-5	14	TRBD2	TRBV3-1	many	CASGQGLAEGPQYF	TGTGCCAGCGGGCAAGGACTAGCGGAGGGGCCCCAGTACTTC
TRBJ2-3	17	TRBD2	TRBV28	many	CASSKGTSGSGIDTQYF	TGTGCCAGCAGCAAGGGGACTAGCGGGAGTGGTATAGATACGCAGTATTTT
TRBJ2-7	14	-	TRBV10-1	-	CASISDSTSYEQYF	TGTGCCAGCATTTCGGACAGTACCTCCTACGAGCAGTACTTC
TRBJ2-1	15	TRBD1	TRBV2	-	CASSRDREVSNEQFF	TGTGCCAGCAGCAGGGACAGGGAGGTTTCCAATGAGCAGTTCTTC
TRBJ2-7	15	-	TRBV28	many	CASSFTGPEAKEQYF	TGTGCCAGCAGTTTTACCGGCCCCGAGGCGAAGGAGCAGTACTTC
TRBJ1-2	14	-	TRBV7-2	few	CASSPGLRGEGYTF	TGTGCCAGCAGCCCAGGGCTCAGGGGTGAAGGCTACACCTTC
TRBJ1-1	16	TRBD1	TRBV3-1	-	CASSLGQGDRVTEAFF	TGTGCCAGCAGCCTCGGACAGGGAGACCGGGTCACTGAAGCTTTCTTT
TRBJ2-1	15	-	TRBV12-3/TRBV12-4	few	CASSPGVGGDPEQFF	TGTGCCAGCAGTCCAGGTGTCGGAGGGGACCCTGAGCAGTTCTTC
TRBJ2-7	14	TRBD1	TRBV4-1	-	CASSPGQTAYEQYF	TGCGCCAGCAGCCCGGGACAGACAGCCTACGAGCAGTACTTC